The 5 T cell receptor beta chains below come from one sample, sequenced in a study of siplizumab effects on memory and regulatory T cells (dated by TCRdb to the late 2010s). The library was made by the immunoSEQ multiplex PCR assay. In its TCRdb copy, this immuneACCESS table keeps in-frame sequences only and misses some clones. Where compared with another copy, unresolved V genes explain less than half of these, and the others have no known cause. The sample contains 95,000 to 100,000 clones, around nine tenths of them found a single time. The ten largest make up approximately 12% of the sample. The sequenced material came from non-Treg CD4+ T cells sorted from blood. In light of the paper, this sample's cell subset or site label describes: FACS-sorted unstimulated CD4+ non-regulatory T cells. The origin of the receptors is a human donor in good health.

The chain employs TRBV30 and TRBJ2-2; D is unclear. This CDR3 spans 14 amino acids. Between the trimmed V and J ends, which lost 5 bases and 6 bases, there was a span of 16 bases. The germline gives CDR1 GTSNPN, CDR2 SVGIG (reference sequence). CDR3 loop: CAWGVQTSAGELFF. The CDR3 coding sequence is TGTGCCTGGGGGGTACAGACGTCCGCCGGGGAGCTGTTTTTT.

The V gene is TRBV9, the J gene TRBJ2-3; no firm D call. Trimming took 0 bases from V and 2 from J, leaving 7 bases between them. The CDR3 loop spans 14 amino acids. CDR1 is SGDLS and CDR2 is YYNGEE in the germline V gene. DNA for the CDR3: TGTGCCAGCAGCGTAGGATATGCCACAGATACGCAGTATTTT. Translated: CASSVGYATDTQYF.

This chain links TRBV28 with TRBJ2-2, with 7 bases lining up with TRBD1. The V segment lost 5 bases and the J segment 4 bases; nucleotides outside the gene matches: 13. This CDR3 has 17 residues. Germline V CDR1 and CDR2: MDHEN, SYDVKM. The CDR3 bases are TGTGCCAGCAGTATTAACTCCGGGACAGCGACCACCGGGGAGCTGTTTTTT. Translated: CASSINSGTATTGELFF. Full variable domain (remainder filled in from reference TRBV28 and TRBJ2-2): DVKVTQSSRYLVKRTGEKVFLECVQDMDHENMFWYRQDPGLGLRLIYFSYDVKMKEKGDIPEGYSVSREKKERFSLILESASTNQTSMYLCASSINSGTATTGELFFGEGSRLTVL.

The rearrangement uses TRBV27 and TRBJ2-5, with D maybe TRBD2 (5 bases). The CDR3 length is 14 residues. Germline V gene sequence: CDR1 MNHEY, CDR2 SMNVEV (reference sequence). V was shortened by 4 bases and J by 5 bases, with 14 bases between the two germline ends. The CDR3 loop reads CASSSLGDGETQYF. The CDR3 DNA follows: TGTGCCAGCAGTTCCCTGGGAGACGGGGAGACCCAGTACTTC.

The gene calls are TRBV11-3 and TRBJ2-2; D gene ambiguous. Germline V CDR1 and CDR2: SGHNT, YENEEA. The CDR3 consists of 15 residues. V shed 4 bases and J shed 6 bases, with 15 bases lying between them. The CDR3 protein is CASSSRLQDAGELFF. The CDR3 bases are TGTGCCAGCAGCTCCCGTCTTCAGGACGCCGGGGAGCTGTTTTTT.